The present T cell receptor (beta chain) was sequenced within a study of blood T cell repertoires in COVID-19. Study in general: COVID-19 samples from acute and convalescent phases originated in the United States, Italy and Spain. In each case, the material was cDNA or gDNA derived from T cells, B-cell-depleted T cells, or PBMCs.

Seattle patients were enrolled during active infection and followed longitudinally. Original analysis: It was from reference gene primer amplification that nucleated cell counts were estimated. Using immunoSEQ multiplex PCR, the repertoire was profiled, and TCRdb retains in-frame clones only, with some absent. V, J and clone size are taken as reported in that table, and D and trimming were inferred from the DNA itself. The sample yields tens of thousands of clones, around 90% seen once. CDR3 length equals 15 residues. V shed 5 bases and J 1 base; nucleotides not matched to a gene: 4. The germline CDR1 and CDR2 sequences are SGHTA and FQGNSA.

The sample comprised peripheral blood. This sequence joins TRBV7-2 and TRBJ1-4, with 7 bases matching TRBD1. This receptor was taken from a man over 45 with COVID-19, enrolled during active disease. DNA of the CDR3: TGTGCCAGCAGCCTAGGGGGCAGAACTAATGAAAAACTGTTTTTT. Translation gives CASSLGGRTNEKLFF.